A single sample is the source of the 17 T cell receptor beta chains below, sequenced in a study of OX40 agonist ivuxolimab in advanced cancers. Sequenced by immunoSEQ multiplex PCR; TCRdb stores in-frame clones only, minus some. This table holds 20,000 or so clones, 80% to 85% found once. The sample was CD4+ or CD8+ T cells sorted from blood, taken in a trial of the OX40 agonist ivuxolimab. The receptors here all came from an adult with an advanced solid tumor such as melanoma, head and neck, liver or kidney cancer.

J is TRBJ2-3 and V is TRBV6-5; D is uncertain. The V and J ends lost 4 bases and 2 bases respectively, with 4 bases between them. Germline V CDR1 and CDR2: MNHEY, SVGAGI. CDR3 size: 12 residues. The CDR3 DNA reads as TGTGCCAGCAGTTCATACACAGATACGCAGTATTTT. It encodes CASSSYTDTQYF.

In DNA, the CDR3 is TGTGCCACTTCCTATCCAGAAGATGGCTACACCTTC. Protein product: CATSYPEDGYTF. The gene calls are TRBV6-5 and TRBJ1-2; D not resolved. The length of the CDR3 is 12 residues. The germline V and J ends were trimmed by 10 bases and 6 bases, with 15 bases remaining between them. Germline assignment: CDR1 MNHEY and CDR2 SVGAGI.

The chain carries TRBV4-3 and TRBJ2-3, with D possibly being TRBD1 or TRBD2 (5 bases each). V lost 0 bases, J lost 6 bases, and 19 bases lay in between. Germline-derived CDR1 and CDR2 are LGHNA and YSLEER. This CDR3 has 17 residues. CDR3 bases: TGCGCCAGCAGCCAAGAACCAAGAGGGCAGGGTGGCGATACGCAGTATTTT. Amino acid sequence: CASSQEPRGQGGDTQYF.

The chain employs TRBV6-1 and TRBJ2-7, with D possibly called TRBD1 or TRBD2 (5 bases each). Germline V lookup: CDR1 MNHNS, CDR2 SASEGT. This CDR3 is built from 15 residues. The germline V and J ends were trimmed by 8 bases and 2 bases, with 19 bases remaining between them. CDR3 in DNA: TGTGCCAGCCACTGGGACGGAATTCTAACCTACGAGCAGTACTTC. Its protein is CASHWDGILTYEQYF.

The chain is built from TRBV4-2 and TRBJ1-2, with 11 bases identical to TRBD1. The CDR3 extends over 16 amino acids. Trimming at V came to 0 bases and at J to 4 bases, leaving 4 bases not matched to a gene. From germline, CDR1 is LGHNA and CDR2 YNFKEQ. CDR3 loop: CASSQDSGTGGYGYTF. The CDR3 coding sequence is TGTGCCAGCAGCCAAGATAGCGGGACAGGGGGCTATGGCTACACCTTC.

The J gene is TRBJ2-1, the V gene TRBV19; no clear D. Trimming shortened V by 1 base and J by 5 bases, and 3 bases separated the two germline ends. Germline-derived CDR1 and CDR2 are LNHDA and SQIVND (reference sequence). The CDR3 is made up of 12 amino acids. The DNA of the CDR3 is TGTGCCAGTAGTATAGGCGACAATGAGCAGTTCTTC. It is translated as CASSIGDNEQFF. Complete variable domain (other parts from reference TRBV19 and TRBJ2-1): DGGITQSPKYLFRKEGQNVTLSCEQNLNHDAMYWYRQDPGQGLRLIYYSQIVNDFQKGDIAEGYSVSREKKESFPLTVTSAQKNPTAFYLCASSIGDNEQFFGPGTRLTVL.

The CDR3 loop is CASSPRTGLKVEAFF. For the CDR3, the DNA is TGCGCCAGCAGCCCGCGAACCGGACTAAAAGTTGAAGCTTTCTTT. V usage is TRBV5-1 and J usage is TRBJ1-1; D is unclear. The V gene's germline CDR1 is SGHRS and CDR2 YFSETQ. This CDR3 is 15 amino acids long. V was cut by 4 bases and J by 7 bases, with 20 bases left in between.

This clone appeared a single time. The V gene is TRBV6-1, the J gene TRBJ2-7, with TRBD2 matching over 8 bases. The CDR3 consists of 15 residues. The V gene's germline CDR1 is MNHNS and CDR2 SASEGT. V lost 1 base to trimming and J lost 1 base; unmatched junction nucleotides: 3. The CDR3 DNA follows: TGTGCCAGCAGTGAAGAACTAGCGGAGTCCTACGAGCAGTACTTC. This gives the protein CASSEELAESYEQYF.

The chain uses TRBV2 and TRBJ1-1; 8 bases match TRBD1. V dropped 6 bases and J dropped 0; count of bases not matched to a gene: 6. Germline CDR1 reads SNHLY; CDR2 reads FYNNEI. The CDR3 has 15 amino acids. CDR3 amino acids: CASSTGRGLNTEAFF. Here the CDR3 DNA reads TGTGCCAGCAGCACCGGCAGGGGGCTGAACACTGAAGCTTTCTTT. The full variable domain, with the rest looked up from reference TRBV2 and TRBJ1-1, is EPEVTQTPSHQVTQMGQEVILRCVPISNHLYFYWYRQILGQKVEFLVSFYNNEISEKSEIFDDQFSVERPDGSNFTLKIRSTKLEDSAMYFCASSTGRGLNTEAFFGQGTRLTVV.

The CDR3 bases are TGTGCCAGTAGTATACAGGGGGGAGGTTCTGAAGCTTTCTTT. This gives the protein CASSIQGGGSEAFF. J is TRBJ1-1 and V is TRBV19; 7 nucleotides match TRBD1. The CDR3 runs to 14 residues. Losses at the gene ends were 2 bases for V and 6 bases for J; bases not matched to a gene: 6. Germline V gene sequence: CDR1 LNHDA, CDR2 SQIVND (reference sequence).

This clone was counted once. The chain employs TRBV27 and TRBJ1-5; a possible D gene is TRBD1 (6 bases). Germline-derived CDR1 and CDR2 are MNHEY and SMNVEV (reference sequence). Trimming removed 6 bases at V and 6 bases at J, with 24 bases between. The CDR3 spans 17 residues. The CDR3 sequence is CASRHAGHLRASQPQHF. DNA of the CDR3: TGTGCCAGCAGGCACGCGGGACACCTGAGGGCAAGTCAGCCCCAGCATTTT.

The chain couples TRBV6-5 to TRBJ2-7; 9 nucleotides match TRBD1. With V trimmed by 2 bases and J by 3 bases, 5 bases remained unmatched. CDR1 and CDR2 (germline): MNHEY, SVGAGI. This CDR3 contains 15 residues. CDR3 residues: CASSYGTGSNYEQYF. CDR3 coding DNA: TGTGCCAGCAGTTACGGGACAGGGAGTAACTACGAGCAGTACTTC.

By proportion, this clone is medium-sized. The V and J genes are TRBV2 and TRBJ1-1; D remains unclear. The CDR3 runs to 11 residues. Trimming took off 0 bases at V and 7 bases at J, with 3 bases between the two ends. Germline lookup yields CDR1 SNHLY and CDR2 FYNNEI. The CDR3 bases are TGTGCCAGCAGTGAAGCGTATGAAGCTTTCTTT. Translated: CASSEAYEAFF.

The gene calls are TRBV4-1 and TRBJ2-7, with D possibly being TRBD1 (6 bases). Germline-derived CDR1 and CDR2 are MGHRA and YSYEKL. This CDR3 contains 15 residues. The V end was cut by 1 base, the J end by 5 bases, with 15 bases between. The CDR3 reads CASSQAHQGSHEQYF. Written as DNA, the CDR3 is TGCGCCAGCAGCCAAGCACACCAGGGGTCCCACGAGCAGTACTTC.

This clone was detected only once. V is TRBV27 and J is TRBJ2-6, with no clear D. Between the trimmed V and J ends, which lost 5 bases and 0 bases, there was a span of 5 bases. The CDR3 has 14 amino acids. In germline, CDR1 is MNHEY, CDR2 SMNVEV (reference sequence). The CDR3 nucleotides read TGTGCCAGCAGTCAAGACTCTGGGGCCAACGTCCTGACTTTC. Translated: CASSQDSGANVLTF.

The chain combines TRBV2 with TRBJ2-2, with D tentatively TRBD1 or TRBD2 (5 bases each). V lost 8 bases, J lost 4 bases, and 23 bases lay in between. CDR3 length equals 17 residues. The germline gives CDR1 SNHLY, CDR2 FYNNEI. The CDR3 DNA reads TGTGCCAGCTCTTTCCCCCGGGACGTCATGGCCACCGGGGAGCTGTTTTTT. This gives the protein CASSFPRDVMATGELFF.

The table lists this clone with a few counts. The chain couples TRBV7-6 to TRBJ2-3; 7 nucleotides match TRBD1. The CDR3 totals 14 residues. Looked up from germline, CDR1 is SGHVS and CDR2 is FNYEAQ. Germline trimming cut 5 bases from V and 4 bases from J; bases unmatched to any gene: 6. The CDR3 DNA sequence: TGTGCCAGCAGCCAGACAGGGAACGCAGATACGCAGTATTTT. Protein sequence: CASSQTGNADTQYF.